This T cell receptor beta chain derives from a study of chemoradiotherapy in HPV16-positive cancers. For the study at large: Candidate HPV-specific T-cell clones and common TCR motifs came from functional assays in a couple of HPV16-positive patients. Study-wide results and caveats: HPV-specific T cells were functionally defined from only two HPV16-positive patients.

Notes on this clone: What it binds is unknown.

Repertoires were sampled repeatedly during chemoradiotherapy. Sequencing was performed with immunoSEQ multiplex PCR; in TCRdb, only in-frame clones are kept and a portion is missing. The profile shows around 24,000 clones, more than 75% of them singletons. The CDR3 consists of 12 residues. Trimming stripped 6 bases from V and 4 bases from J, with 9 bases between. The germline gives CDR1 LNHDA, CDR2 SQIVND (reference sequence). The sequencing used blood, collected from a patient who underwent chemoradiotherapy. This TCR came from a human donor with HPV-associated anogenital cancer. J is TRBJ1-2 and V is TRBV19; possible D gene TRBD1, 5 bases. CDR3 in amino acids: CASRDTSYGYTF. The DNA of the CDR3 is TGTGCCAGTAGGGACACCAGCTATGGCTACACCTTC.